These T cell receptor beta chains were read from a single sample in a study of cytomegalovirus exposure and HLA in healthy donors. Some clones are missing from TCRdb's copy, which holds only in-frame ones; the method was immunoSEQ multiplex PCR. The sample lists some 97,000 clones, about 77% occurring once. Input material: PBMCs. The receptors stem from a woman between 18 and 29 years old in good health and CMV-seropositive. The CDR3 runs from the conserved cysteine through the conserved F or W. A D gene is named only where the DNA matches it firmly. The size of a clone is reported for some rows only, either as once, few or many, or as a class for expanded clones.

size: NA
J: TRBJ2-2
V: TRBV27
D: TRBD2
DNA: TGTGCCAGCAGTAAGACTAGCGGATACACCGGGGAGCTGTTTTTT
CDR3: CASSKTSGYTGELFF

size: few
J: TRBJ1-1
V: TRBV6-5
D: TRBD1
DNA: TGTGCCAGCAGCCTAGGACAGGGGATTGAAGCTTTCTTT
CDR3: CASSLGQGIEAFF

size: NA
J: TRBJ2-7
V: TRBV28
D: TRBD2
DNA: TGTGCCAGCAGTGGCCCTCTAGCGGGAGGCTACGAGCAGTACTTC
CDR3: CASSGPLAGGYEQYF

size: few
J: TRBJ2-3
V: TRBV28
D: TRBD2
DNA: TGTGCCAGCAGTTTTTCGCCCCGGGAGGGCTCCCCAGATACGCAGTATTTT
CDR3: CASSFSPREGSPDTQYF

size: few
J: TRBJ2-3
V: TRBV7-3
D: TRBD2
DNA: TGTGCCAGCAGCCTAACTCCGCGGCCTAGTTCTTATCTACTAGCGGGAGGGCCGGCAGATACGCAGTATTTT
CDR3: CASSLTPRPSSYLLAGGPADTQYF

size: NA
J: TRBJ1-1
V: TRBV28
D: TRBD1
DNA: TGTGCCAGCTTGGGACAGGGGAGAGGGAACACTGAAGCTTTCTTT
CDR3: CASLGQGRGNTEAFF

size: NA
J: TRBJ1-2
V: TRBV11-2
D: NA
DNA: TGTGCCAGCAGCTTAGCCCCTAGAGGCAGCAACTATGGCTACACCTTC
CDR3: CASSLAPRGSNYGYTF

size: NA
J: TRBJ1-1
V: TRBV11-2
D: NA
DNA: TGTGCCAGCAGTTTGGACAGCCCGAACACTGAAGCTTTCTTT
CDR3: CASSLDSPNTEAFF

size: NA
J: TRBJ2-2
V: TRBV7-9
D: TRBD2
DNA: TGTGCCAGCAGCTCCTGGACTAGCGGGACCTCCGGGGAGCTGTTTTTT
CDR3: CASSSWTSGTSGELFF

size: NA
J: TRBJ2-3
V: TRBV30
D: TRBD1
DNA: TGTGCCTGCCAACCGGGACAGCTACGCACAGATACGCAGTATTTT
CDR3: CACQPGQLRTDTQYF

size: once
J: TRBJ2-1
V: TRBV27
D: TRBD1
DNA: TGTGCCAGCAGTTTACGGACAGGCGTCCCCTACAATGAGCAGTTCTTC
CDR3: CASSLRTGVPYNEQFF

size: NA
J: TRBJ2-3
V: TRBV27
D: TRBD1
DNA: TGTGCCAGCAGTTGGACAGGGGGCGCAGATACGCAGTATTTT
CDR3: CASSWTGGADTQYF

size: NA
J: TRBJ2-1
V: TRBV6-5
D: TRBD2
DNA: TGTGCCAGCAGCCTAGCGGGGGGGACTTACAATGAGCAGTTCTTC
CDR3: CASSLAGGTYNEQFF

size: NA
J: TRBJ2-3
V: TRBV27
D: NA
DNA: TGTGCCAGCAGTGGAACAGGACCTCGTTGGGAAGGTACGCAGTATTTT
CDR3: CASSGTGPRWEGTQYF

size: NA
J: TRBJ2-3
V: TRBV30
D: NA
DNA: TGTGCCTGGAGTGCACAAAGGACTTTTGGCGCAGATACGCAGTATTTT
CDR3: CAWSAQRTFGADTQYF

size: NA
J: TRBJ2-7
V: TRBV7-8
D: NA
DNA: TGTGCCAGCAGCTTTTCACAGGGTGGCGAGCAGTACTTC
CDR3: CASSFSQGGEQYF

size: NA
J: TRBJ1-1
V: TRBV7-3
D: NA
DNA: TGTGCCAGACAGACGACGAGCGGGGACACTGAAGCTTTCTTT
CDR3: CARQTTSGDTEAFF

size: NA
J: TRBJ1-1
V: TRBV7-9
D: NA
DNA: TGTGCTAGTCGGAACACTGAAGCTTTCTTT
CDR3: CASRNTEAFF

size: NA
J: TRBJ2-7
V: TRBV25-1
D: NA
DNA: TGTGCCAGCAGTGGCTTGTCCAGGGGAAATACTTACGAGCAGTACTTC
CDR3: CASSGLSRGNTYEQYF

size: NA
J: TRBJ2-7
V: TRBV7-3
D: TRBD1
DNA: TGTGCCAGCAGTAATACAGGGGCCTACGAGCAGTACTTC
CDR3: CASSNTGAYEQYF

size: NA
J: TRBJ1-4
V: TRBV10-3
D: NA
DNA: TGTGCCATCAGGCAGGGTCCTAATGAAAAACTGTTTTTT
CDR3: CAIRQGPNEKLFF

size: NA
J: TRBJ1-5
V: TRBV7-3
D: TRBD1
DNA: TGTGCCAGCAGCATACACAGGGGGCGCAATCAGCCCCAGCATTTT
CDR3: CASSIHRGRNQPQHF

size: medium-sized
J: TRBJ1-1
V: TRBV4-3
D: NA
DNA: TGCGCCAGCAGCCAGACAGGGAACACTGAAGCTTTCTTT
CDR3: CASSQTGNTEAFF

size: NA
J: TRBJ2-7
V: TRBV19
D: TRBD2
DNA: TGTGCCAGTAGTATAGCCAGCGGGAGTCAACCCTACGAGCAGTACTTC
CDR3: CASSIASGSQPYEQYF

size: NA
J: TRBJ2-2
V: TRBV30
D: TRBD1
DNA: TGTGCCTGGAACGACAGGGACACCGGGGAGCTGTTTTTT
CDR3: CAWNDRDTGELFF

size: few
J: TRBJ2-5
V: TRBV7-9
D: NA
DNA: TGTGCCAGCAGCTTAATGGCGGGGGCGGGGACCCAGTACTTC
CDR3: CASSLMAGAGTQYF

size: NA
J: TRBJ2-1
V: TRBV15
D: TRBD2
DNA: TGTGCCACCAGCAGAATACTAGCGGGAGCAAATGAGCAGTTCTTC
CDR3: CATSRILAGANEQFF

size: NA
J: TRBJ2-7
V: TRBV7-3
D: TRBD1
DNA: TGTGCCAGCAGCTTAGGGGCCGCAGGGGGAGAGCAGTACTTC
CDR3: CASSLGAAGGEQYF

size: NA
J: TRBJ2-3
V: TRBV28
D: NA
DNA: TGTGCCACCTCAGGGACCCGGGGGGCAGCCTTTTCCGATACGCAGTATTTT
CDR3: CATSGTRGAAFSDTQYF

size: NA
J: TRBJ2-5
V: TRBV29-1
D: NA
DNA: TGCAGCGTTGTAAGGGGGCAAGAGACCCAGTACTTC
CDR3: CSVVRGQETQYF

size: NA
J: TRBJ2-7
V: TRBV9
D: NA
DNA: TGTGCCAGCAGCATCGGGAGCGCCAGGTACGAGCAGTACTTC
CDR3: CASSIGSARYEQYF

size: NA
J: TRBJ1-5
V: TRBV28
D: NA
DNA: TGTGCCAGCAGCCGTCCAAGGACTCGTCATAGCAATCAGCCCCAGCATTTT
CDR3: CASSRPRTRHSNQPQHF

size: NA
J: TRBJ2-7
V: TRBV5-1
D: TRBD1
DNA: TGCGCCAGCAGCTCGGACAGGGGGCGGGGTGGGCAGTACTTC
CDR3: CASSSDRGRGGQYF

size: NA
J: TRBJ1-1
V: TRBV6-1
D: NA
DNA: TGTGCCAGCAGTGACTTAGCCGGGACACGCAACACTGAAGCTTTCTTT
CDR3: CASSDLAGTRNTEAFF

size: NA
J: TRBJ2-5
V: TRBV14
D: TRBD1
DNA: TGTGCCAGCAGCCCTCGACAGGGGCGGGAGACCCAGTACTTC
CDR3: CASSPRQGRETQYF

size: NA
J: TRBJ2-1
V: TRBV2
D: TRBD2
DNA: TGTGCCAGCAGTTACACCCTCCTAGCGGGAGCCTACAATGAGCAGTTCTTC
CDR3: CASSYTLLAGAYNEQFF

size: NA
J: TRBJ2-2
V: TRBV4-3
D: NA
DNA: TGCGCCAGCAGCCAAGGCGCGGGTGGACTCGACGGGGAGCTGTTTTTT
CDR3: CASSQGAGGLDGELFF